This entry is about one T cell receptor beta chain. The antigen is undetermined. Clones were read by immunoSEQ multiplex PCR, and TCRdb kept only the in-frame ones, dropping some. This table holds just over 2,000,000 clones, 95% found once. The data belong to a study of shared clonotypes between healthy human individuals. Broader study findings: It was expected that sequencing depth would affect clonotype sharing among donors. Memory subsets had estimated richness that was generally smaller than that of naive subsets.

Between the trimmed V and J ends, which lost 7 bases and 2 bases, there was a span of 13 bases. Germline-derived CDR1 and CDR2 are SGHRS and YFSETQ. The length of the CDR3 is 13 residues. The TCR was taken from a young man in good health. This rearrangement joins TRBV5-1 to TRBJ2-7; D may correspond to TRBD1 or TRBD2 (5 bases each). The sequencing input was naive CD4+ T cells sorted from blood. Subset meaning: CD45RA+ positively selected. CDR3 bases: TGCGCCAGCGGAAACGGGGCCACCTACGAGCAGTACTTC. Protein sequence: CASGNGATYEQYF.